What follows are 26 T cell receptor beta chains derived from one specimen sequenced in a study of beta chain features in type 1 diabetes (dated by TCRdb to 2017 to 2018). Study-wide conclusions, independent of this receptor: In all four CD4+ subsets, TCRB CDR3 length was moderately but significantly shorter in type 1 diabetes patients.

Libraries were made using the immunoSEQ multiplex PCR assay. The High Capacity cDNA Reverse Transcription Kit was used to reverse transcribe all of the isolated RNA, meaning that expressed TCRB transcripts were what got sequenced. In TCRdb, the immuneACCESS table is reduced to in-frame sequences with V and J assigned. These tables do not hold every clone; where another copy was compared, an unresolved V gene accounts for under half, and the others remain unexplained. Recorded for this sample are under 850,000 clones; under 15% of them occurred a single time. Approximately 0.02% of the sample is in the top ten clones. Their recognized antigens are unknown. The sample taken for sequencing was naive CD4+ T cells from blood. Reading the label with the study, this specimen's cell subset or site is: true naive CD4+ T cells. The receptor source for this set is a man aged 18-30 years with type 1 diabetes.

This clone was counted only a few times. J is TRBJ1-2 and V is TRBV9, with 8 bases lining up with TRBD1. Germline V lookup: CDR1 SGDLS, CDR2 YYNGEE. The CDR3 spans 15 residues. Losses at the gene ends were 0 bases for V and 4 bases for J; bases not matched to a gene: 5. The CDR3 reads CASSVAQGAFYGYTF. CDR3 nucleotides: TGTGCCAGCAGCGTAGCCCAGGGGGCCTTCTATGGCTACACCTTC.

This clone was counted a few times. This chain joins TRBV30 and TRBJ2-5; a weak D match, TRBD2 (5 bases). Germline V gene sequence: CDR1 GTSNPN, CDR2 SVGIG (reference sequence). V was cut by 4 bases and J by 5 bases, with 17 bases left in between. The CDR3 runs to 14 residues. The DNA for the CDR3 is TGTGCCTGGACACGACTACAAGTCCCCGAGACCCAGTACTTC. Translation: CAWTRLQVPETQYF.

CDR3 coding DNA: TGTGCCAGCAGCCCATTGGTCTACGAGCAGTACTTC. Residues: CASSPLVYEQYF. The chain couples TRBV12-1 to TRBJ2-7. TRBV12-1 is shown as a pseudogene. The CDR3 runs 12 residues.

In its sample, this clone was seen many times. J is TRBJ2-1 and V is TRBV7-9; D not resolved. Trimming took 6 bases from V and 13 from J, leaving 4 bases between them. The germline CDR1 and CDR2 sequences are SEHNR and FQNEAQ (reference sequence). This CDR3 has 8 residues. DNA for the CDR3: TGTGCCAGCAGTTTTCAGTTCTTC. Protein sequence: CASSFQFF.

The chain couples TRBV27 to TRBJ2-6; no reliable D call. Germline V gene sequence: CDR1 MNHEY, CDR2 SMNVEV (reference sequence). Trimming shortened V by 2 bases and J by 4 bases, and 3 bases separated the two germline ends. The CDR3 extends over 13 amino acids. Here the CDR3 DNA reads TGTGCCAGCAGTTTAGAAGGGGCCAACGTCCTGACTTTC. Protein product: CASSLEGANVLTF.

The V and J genes are TRBV5-4 and TRBJ2-2; 8 bases map to TRBD2. Germline trimming cut 0 bases from V and 6 bases from J; bases unmatched to any gene: 4. This CDR3 has 15 residues. Germline V lookup: CDR1 SGHNT, CDR2 YYREEE (reference sequence). CDR3 coding DNA: TGTGCCAGCAGCTTGGCCGGGGGGGGTCCCGGGGAGCTGTTTTTT. Its translation is CASSLAGGGPGELFF.

A remark on this clone: This sample also contains other DNA sequences that code for the same CDR3. The chain employs TRBV29-1 and TRBJ1-2; 10 bases agree with TRBD1. V lost 3 bases, J lost 4 bases, and 2 bases stayed unmatched. The germline V gene has CDR1 SQVTM and CDR2 ANQGSEA. The CDR3 extends over 13 amino acids. CDR3: CSVETGGGYGYTF. The CDR3, as DNA: TGCAGCGTTGAGACAGGGGGCGGCTATGGCTACACCTTC.

The rearrangement joins TRBV28 to TRBJ2-7; D is uncertain. V dropped 7 bases and J dropped 0 bases, with 16 bases sitting between them. In germline, CDR1 is MDHEN, CDR2 SYDVKM. The CDR3 runs 15 residues. The CDR3 region has the DNA TGTGCCAGCATTCCCTCTCCGGCCGACTCCTACGAGCAGTACTTC. Translating it yields CASIPSPADSYEQYF.

The genes are TRBV11-2 and TRBJ1-1, with TRBD1 matching over 8 bases. Germline V gene lookup returns CDR1 SGHAT and CDR2 FQNNGV. V dropped 7 bases and J dropped 11; count of bases not matched to a gene: 12. The CDR3 has 13 amino acids. CDR3 loop: CASIGTGALGAFF. CDR3 DNA sequence: TGTGCCAGCATAGGGACAGGAGCTTTGGGGGCTTTCTTT.

The rearrangement uses TRBV4-1 and TRBJ1-5, with D maybe TRBD1 (6 bases). Per germline, CDR1 MGHRA and CDR2 YSYEKL. The CDR3 sequence is 15 residues long. V was clipped by 0 bases and J by 4 bases, with 10 bases between them. The DNA of the CDR3 is TGCGCCAGCAGCCAAGATCCTACAGGGAATCAGCCCCAGCATTTT. The encoded protein is CASSQDPTGNQPQHF.

The chain has TRBV18 and TRBJ2-5; the match to TRBD1 covers 9 bases. With V trimmed by 2 bases and J by 9 bases, 10 bases remained unmatched. CDR1 KGHSH and CDR2 LQKENI come from the germline V gene. This CDR3 spans 15 amino acids. CDR3 DNA: TGTGCCAGCTCACCAGTGGAGACAGGGGGTTTGGCCCAGTACTTC. Translation: CASSPVETGGLAQYF. Full variable domain (rest looked up from reference TRBV18 and TRBJ2-5): NAGVMQNPRHLVRRRGQEARLRCSPMKGHSHVYWYRQLPEEGLKFMVYLQKENIIDESGMPKERFSAEFPKEGPSILRIQQVVRGDSAAYFCASSPVETGGLAQYFGPGTRLLVL.

This clone was counted between two and nine times. The chain links TRBV7-9 to TRBJ1-5; 11 bases map to TRBD1. Trimming cost V 5 bases and J 1 base; bases outside gene matches: 1. The length of the CDR3 is 15 residues. Germline loops: CDR1 SEHNR, CDR2 FQNEAQ (reference sequence). The CDR3 nucleotides are TGTGCCAGCAGCGGACAGGGGGCGAGCAATCAGCCCCAGCATTTT. This translates into CASSGQGASNQPQHF.

The chain carries TRBV21-1 and TRBJ2-7. TRBV21-1 is labeled a pseudogene. The CDR3 runs 15 residues. CDR3 residues: CASSKGRKNSYEQYF. CDR3 nucleotide sequence: TGTGCCAGCAGCAAAGGTCGTAAGAACTCCTACGAGCAGTACTTC.

This clone was counted a few times. The chain joins TRBV10-3 to TRBJ2-1, with TRBD2 identical over 9 bases. Germline-derived CDR1 and CDR2 are ENHRY and SYGVKD. After removal of 11 bases from V and 2 bases from J, the junction contained 7 bases not matched to a gene. The CDR3 has 14 amino acids. The DNA of the CDR3 is TGTGCCGTCTCAGCGGGGGGCGCCTACAATGAGCAGTTCTTC. This codes for CAVSAGGAYNEQFF.

The rearrangement uses TRBV29-1 and TRBJ1-1; 8 nucleotides align to TRBD1. Germline V gene sequence: CDR1 SQVTM, CDR2 ANQGSEA. After removal of 4 bases from V and 7 bases from J, the junction contained 5 bases not matched to a gene. This CDR3 spans 12 amino acids. CDR3 loop: CSVAQGGIEAFF. The DNA for the CDR3 is TGCAGCGTTGCACAGGGGGGAATTGAAGCTTTCTTT.

This chain joins TRBV11-2 and TRBJ1-1; D ambiguous. The germline V gene has CDR1 SGHAT and CDR2 FQNNGV. The CDR3 contains 12 residues. Trimming stripped 10 bases from V and 0 bases from J, with 9 bases between. CDR3 in amino acids: CATSVLNTEAFF. As DNA, the CDR3 is TGTGCCACTTCGGTCCTGAACACTGAAGCTTTCTTT.

CDR3 in amino acids: CAWDFIAGVTDTQYF. Here the CDR3 DNA reads TGTGCCTGGGATTTCATAGCGGGGGTTACAGATACGCAGTATTTT. The chain couples TRBV30 to TRBJ2-3; 9 nucleotides agree with TRBD2. This CDR3 comprises 15 residues. Unmatched junction bases numbered 9, after V lost 5 bases and J lost 3 bases. Germline assignment: CDR1 GTSNPN and CDR2 SVGIG (reference sequence). The variable domain in full, completed from reference TRBV30 and TRBJ2-3, reads SQTIHQWPATLVQPVGSPLSLECTVEGTSNPNLYWYRQAAGRGLQLLFYSVGIGQISSEVPQNLSASRPQDRQFILSSKKLLLSDSGFYLCAWDFIAGVTDTQYFGPGTRLTVL.

The table lists this clone with a few counts. The chain has TRBV5-4 and TRBJ2-1; no definite D call. V lost 0 bases to trimming and J lost 8 bases, with 9 bases between them. This CDR3 region has 13 residues. Germline V gene sequence: CDR1 SGHNT, CDR2 YYREEE (reference sequence). DNA of the CDR3: TGTGCCAGCAGCTTGGTTGGTTCGGATGAGCAGTTCTTC. It encodes CASSLVGSDEQFF.

This chain uses TRBV5-4 with TRBJ2-5; D may be TRBD1 (5 bases). The V end was cut by 0 bases, the J end by 4 bases, with 13 bases between. Germline V lookup: CDR1 SGHNT, CDR2 YYREEE (reference sequence). The length of the CDR3 is 15 residues. The CDR3 reads CASSLASREGETQYF. DNA for the CDR3: TGTGCCAGCAGCTTGGCCTCCAGGGAAGGAGAGACCCAGTACTTC.

This rearrangement joins TRBV9 to TRBJ1-4; D not resolved. CDR1 and CDR2 (germline): SGDLS, YYNGEE. This CDR3 spans 14 amino acids. Trimming removed 8 bases at V and 1 base at J, with 12 bases between. CDR3 protein: CASPPVQTNEKLFF. Written as DNA, the CDR3 is TGTGCCAGTCCCCCGGTGCAAACTAATGAAAAACTGTTTTTT.

The chain links TRBV5-4 to TRBJ2-5; 9 bases are a match to TRBD1. With V trimmed by 5 bases and J by 4 bases, 6 bases remained unmatched. Looked up from germline, CDR1 is SGHNT and CDR2 is YYREEE (reference sequence). The CDR3 totals 14 residues. CDR3 in amino acids: CASRGLDRGETQYF. The CDR3 bases are TGTGCCAGCAGGGGCTTGGACAGGGGAGAGACCCAGTACTTC.

V usage is TRBV4-1 and J usage is TRBJ1-1; TRBD1 matches 9 bases. Germline assignment: CDR1 MGHRA and CDR2 YSYEKL. The CDR3 totals 14 residues. The V and J ends lost 6 bases and 0 bases, in that order; junction bases with no gene match: 2. The CDR3 DNA reads TGCGCCAGCAGGGACAGGGGCCTGAACACTGAAGCTTTCTTT. Protein product: CASRDRGLNTEAFF.

This sequence joins TRBV2 and TRBJ2-5; 7 bases match TRBD1. With 3 bases clipped from V and 5 bases from J, the junction kept 3 bases outside the gene matches. Germline V gene sequence: CDR1 SNHLY, CDR2 FYNNEI. The CDR3 spans 13 residues. The DNA of the CDR3 is TGTGCCAGCAGTGATCGACAGGGCGAGACCCAGTACTTC. It specifies CASSDRQGETQYF.

J is TRBJ2-5 and V is TRBV5-6; D unresolved. The last part of the DNA fits TRBJ2-7 better; the J call may be wrong. The CDR3 is 13 amino acids. The germline V gene has CDR1 SGHDT and CDR2 YYEEEE. As DNA, the CDR3 is TGTGCCAGCAGCTTATCAAACTCCTACGAGCAGTACTTC. Translation gives CASSLSNSYEQYF.

This clone was picked up a small number of times. The genes are TRBV30 and TRBJ2-7; weak D call: TRBD2 (6 bases). The CDR3 loop spans 13 amino acids. The V gene lost 5 bases and the J gene lost 3 bases, with 14 bases spanning the gap. Per the germline V gene, CDR1 is GTSNPN and CDR2 is SVGIG (reference sequence). In DNA form, the CDR3 reads TGTGCCTGGGGCGGGACGGGGTACTACGAGCAGTACTTC. Its protein is CAWGGTGYYEQYF.

This clone was recorded a few times. The chain employs TRBV29-1 and TRBJ2-3, with a possible D match to TRBD2 (7 bases). CDR1 is SQVTM, CDR2 ANQGSEA, per germline. CDR3 length: 14 residues. Trimming removed 1 base from V and 6 bases from J, with 14 bases in between. This CDR3 is CSVEAGGPGDTQYF. In DNA, the CDR3 is TGCAGCGTTGAAGCGGGGGGCCCAGGGGATACGCAGTATTTT.